This entry describes one T cell receptor beta chain. This sample is part of a study of T-cell reconstitution after alpha-beta-depleted transplantation in children. The authors prepared the TCRbeta library with unique molecular identifiers. MiXCR, applied by TCRdb to the PCR reads, yields one record per CDR3 protein. Of about 200,000 distinct CDR3 sequences listed, roughly 15% are singletons. Sample: PBMCs from the stem cell graft donor, taken from the stem cell graft. This clonotype was obtained from a human donor who donated a stem cell graft to a child with acute lymphoblastic leukemia.

CDR3 bases: TGTGCTAGTGGTTCGCAGGGAGGCAATGAAAAACTGTTTTTT. Protein product: CASGSQGGNEKLFF. This chain connects TRBV12-5 to TRBJ1-4, with a tentative D call TRBD1 (5 bases). The CDR3 runs to 14 residues. Trimming took 4 bases from V and 5 from J, leaving 11 bases between them. Germline-derived CDR1 and CDR2 are LGHNT and FRNRAP.